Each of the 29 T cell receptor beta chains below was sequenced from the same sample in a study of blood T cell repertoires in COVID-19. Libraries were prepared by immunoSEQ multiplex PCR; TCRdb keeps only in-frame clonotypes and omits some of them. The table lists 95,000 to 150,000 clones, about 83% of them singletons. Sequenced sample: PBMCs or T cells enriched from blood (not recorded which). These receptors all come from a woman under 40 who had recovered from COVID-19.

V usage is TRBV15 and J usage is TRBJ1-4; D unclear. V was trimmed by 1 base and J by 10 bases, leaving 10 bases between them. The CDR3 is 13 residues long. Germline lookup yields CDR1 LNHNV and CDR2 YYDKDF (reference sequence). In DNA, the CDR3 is TGTGCCACCAGCAGAGTGCCCAGCGGAAAACTGTTTTTT. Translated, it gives CATSRVPSGKLFF.

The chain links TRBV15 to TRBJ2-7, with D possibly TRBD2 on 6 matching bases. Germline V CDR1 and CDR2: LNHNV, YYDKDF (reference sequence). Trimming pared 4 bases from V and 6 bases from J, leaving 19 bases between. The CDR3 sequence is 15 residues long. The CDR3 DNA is TGTGCCACCAGCACGCTGGCGGGCGGGACTGGCGAGCAGTACTTC. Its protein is CATSTLAGGTGEQYF.

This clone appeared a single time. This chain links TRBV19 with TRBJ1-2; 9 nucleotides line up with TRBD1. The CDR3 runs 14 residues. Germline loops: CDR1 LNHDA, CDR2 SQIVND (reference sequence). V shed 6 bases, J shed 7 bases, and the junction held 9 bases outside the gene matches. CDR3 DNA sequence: TGTGCCAGTAGGGACAGGGGATCGGCTGGTGGCTACACCTTC. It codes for CASRDRGSAGGYTF.

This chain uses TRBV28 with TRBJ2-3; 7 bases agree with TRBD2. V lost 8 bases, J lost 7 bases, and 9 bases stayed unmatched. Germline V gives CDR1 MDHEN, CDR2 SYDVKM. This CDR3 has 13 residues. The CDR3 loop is CASGRELWNTQYF. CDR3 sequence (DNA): TGTGCCAGCGGGCGGGAGCTCTGGAATACGCAGTATTTT.

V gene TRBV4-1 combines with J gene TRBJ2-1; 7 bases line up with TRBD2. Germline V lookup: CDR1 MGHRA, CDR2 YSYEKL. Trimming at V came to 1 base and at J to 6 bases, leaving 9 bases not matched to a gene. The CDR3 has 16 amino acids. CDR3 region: CASSQGARGRGNEQFF. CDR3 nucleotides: TGCGCCAGCAGCCAAGGAGCTCGCGGGAGAGGCAATGAGCAGTTCTTC.

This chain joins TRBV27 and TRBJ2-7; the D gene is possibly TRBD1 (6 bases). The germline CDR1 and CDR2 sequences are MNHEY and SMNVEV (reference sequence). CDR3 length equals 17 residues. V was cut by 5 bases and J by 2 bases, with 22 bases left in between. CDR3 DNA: TGTGCCAGCAGTAGATCAAGGGACACAGCGAACCCCTACGAGCAGTACTTC. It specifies CASSRSRDTANPYEQYF.

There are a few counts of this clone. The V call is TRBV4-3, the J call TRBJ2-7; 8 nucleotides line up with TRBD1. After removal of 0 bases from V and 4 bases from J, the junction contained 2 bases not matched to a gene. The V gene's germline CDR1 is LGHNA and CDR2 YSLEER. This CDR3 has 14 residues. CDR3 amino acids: CASSQEQGAYEQYF. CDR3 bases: TGCGCCAGCAGCCAAGAGCAGGGGGCATACGAGCAGTACTTC.

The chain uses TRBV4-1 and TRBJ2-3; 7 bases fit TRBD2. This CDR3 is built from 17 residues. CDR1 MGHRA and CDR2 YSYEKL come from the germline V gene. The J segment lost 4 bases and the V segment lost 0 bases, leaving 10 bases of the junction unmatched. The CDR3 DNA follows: TGCGCCAGCAGCCAAGACCGGACTAGTGGGAGGTCAGATACGCAGTATTTT. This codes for CASSQDRTSGRSDTQYF.

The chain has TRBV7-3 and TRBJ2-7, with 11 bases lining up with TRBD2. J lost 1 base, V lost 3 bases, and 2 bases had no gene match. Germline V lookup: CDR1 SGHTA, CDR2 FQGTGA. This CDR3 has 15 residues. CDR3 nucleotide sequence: TGTGCCAGCAGCTTCGGGACTAGCGGTTCCTACGAGCAGTACTTC. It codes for CASSFGTSGSYEQYF.

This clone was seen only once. The CDR3 DNA is TGTGCCAGCAGTTTCGGGCGGGGGGGTCAGCCCCAGCATTTT. It is translated as CASSFGRGGQPQHF. The V gene is TRBV27, the J gene TRBJ1-5, with D perhaps matching TRBD1 (5 bases). V lost 3 bases, J lost 6 bases, and 12 bases lay in between. The germline V gene has CDR1 MNHEY and CDR2 SMNVEV (reference sequence). The CDR3 runs 14 residues.

For the CDR3, the DNA is TGTGCCACCAGTGACGCGGACAGGCCGGGGGGCTACACCTTC. This translates into CATSDADRPGGYTF. The rearrangement links TRBV24-1 to TRBJ1-2; 7 bases map to TRBD1. The CDR3 extends over 14 amino acids. V shed 4 bases and J 8 bases; nucleotides not matched to a gene: 9. The germline V gene encodes CDR1 KGHDR and CDR2 SFDVKD.

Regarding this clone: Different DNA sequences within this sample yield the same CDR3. DNA for the CDR3: TGTGCCAGCAGTTTAGGAGACGAGCAGTACTTC. This translates into CASSLGDEQYF. V usage is TRBV28 and J usage is TRBJ2-7, with D unclear. Between the trimmed V and J ends, which lost 2 bases and 5 bases, there was a span of 4 bases. Germline CDR1 is MDHEN and CDR2 is SYDVKM. The CDR3 covers 11 residues. Filled out from reference TRBV28 and TRBJ2-7, the complete variable domain reads DVKVTQSSRYLVKRTGEKVFLECVQDMDHENMFWYRQDPGLGLRLIYFSYDVKMKEKGDIPEGYSVSREKKERFSLILESASTNQTSMYLCASSLGDEQYFGPGTRLTVT.

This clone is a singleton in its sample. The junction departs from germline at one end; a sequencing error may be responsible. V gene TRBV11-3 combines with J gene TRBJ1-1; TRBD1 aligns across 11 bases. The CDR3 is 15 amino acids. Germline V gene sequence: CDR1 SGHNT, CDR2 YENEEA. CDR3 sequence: CASSLGQGANTEAFF. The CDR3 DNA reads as TGTGCCAGCAGTTTAGGACAGGGGGCGAACACTGAAGCTTTCTTT.

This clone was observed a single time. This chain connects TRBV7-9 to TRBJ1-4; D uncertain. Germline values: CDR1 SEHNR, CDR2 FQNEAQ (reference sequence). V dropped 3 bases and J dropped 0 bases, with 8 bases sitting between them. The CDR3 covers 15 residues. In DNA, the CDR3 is TGTGCCAGCAGCTTTACACCGACAACTAATGAAAAACTGTTTTTT. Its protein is CASSFTPTTNEKLFF.

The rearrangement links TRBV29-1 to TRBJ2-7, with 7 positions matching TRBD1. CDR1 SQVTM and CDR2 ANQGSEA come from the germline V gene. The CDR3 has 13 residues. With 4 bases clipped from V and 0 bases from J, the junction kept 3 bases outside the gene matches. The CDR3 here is CSVVRDSSYEQYF. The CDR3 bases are TGCAGCGTTGTACGGGACAGCTCCTACGAGCAGTACTTC.

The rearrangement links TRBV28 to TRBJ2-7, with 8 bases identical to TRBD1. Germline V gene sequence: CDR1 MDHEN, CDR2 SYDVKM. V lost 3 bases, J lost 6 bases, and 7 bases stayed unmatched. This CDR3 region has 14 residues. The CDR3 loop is CASSFGGQVSEQYF. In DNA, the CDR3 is TGTGCCAGCAGTTTCGGGGGACAGGTATCCGAGCAGTACTTC. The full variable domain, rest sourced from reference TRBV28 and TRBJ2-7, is DVKVTQSSRYLVKRTGEKVFLECVQDMDHENMFWYRQDPGLGLRLIYFSYDVKMKEKGDIPEGYSVSREKKERFSLILESASTNQTSMYLCASSFGGQVSEQYFGPGTRLTVT.

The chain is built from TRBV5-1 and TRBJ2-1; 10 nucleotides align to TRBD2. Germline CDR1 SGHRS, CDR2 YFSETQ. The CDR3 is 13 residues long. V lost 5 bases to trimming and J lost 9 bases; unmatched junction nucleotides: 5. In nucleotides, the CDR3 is TGCGCCAGCAGTAAGCGGGAGGGCCGTGAGCAGTTCTTC. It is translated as CASSKREGREQFF.

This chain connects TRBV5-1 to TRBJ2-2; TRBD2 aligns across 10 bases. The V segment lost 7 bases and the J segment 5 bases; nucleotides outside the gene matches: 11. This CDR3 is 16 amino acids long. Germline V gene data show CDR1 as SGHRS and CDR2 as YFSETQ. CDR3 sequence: CASAIGGLASTGELFF. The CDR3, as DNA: TGCGCCAGCGCGATAGGGGGACTAGCGAGTACCGGGGAGCTGTTTTTT.

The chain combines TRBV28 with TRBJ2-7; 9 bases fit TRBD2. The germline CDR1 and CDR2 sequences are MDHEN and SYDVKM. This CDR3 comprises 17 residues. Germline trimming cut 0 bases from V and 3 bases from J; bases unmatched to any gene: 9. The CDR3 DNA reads TGTGCCAGCAGTTTATGGAGTCTAGCGGGATTCGGCTACGAGCAGTACTTC. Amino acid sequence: CASSLWSLAGFGYEQYF.

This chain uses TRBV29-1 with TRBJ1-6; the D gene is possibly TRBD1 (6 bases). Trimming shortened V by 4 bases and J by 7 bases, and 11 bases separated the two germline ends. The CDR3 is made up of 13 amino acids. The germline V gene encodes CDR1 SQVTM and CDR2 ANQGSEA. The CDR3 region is CSVAETGNSPLHF. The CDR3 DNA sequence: TGCAGCGTTGCCGAGACAGGAAATTCACCCCTCCACTTT.

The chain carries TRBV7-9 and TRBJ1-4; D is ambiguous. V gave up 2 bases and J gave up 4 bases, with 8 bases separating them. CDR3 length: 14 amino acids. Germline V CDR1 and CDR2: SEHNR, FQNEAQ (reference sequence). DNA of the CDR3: TGTGCCAGCAGCTTACGAGTCGATAATGAAAAACTGTTTTTT. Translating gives CASSLRVDNEKLFF.

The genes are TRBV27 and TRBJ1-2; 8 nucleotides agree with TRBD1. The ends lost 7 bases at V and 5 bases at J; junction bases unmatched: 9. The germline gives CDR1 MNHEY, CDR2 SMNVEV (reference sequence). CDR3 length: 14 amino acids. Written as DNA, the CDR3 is TGTGCCAGCACCGATAGACAGGGGCCTTATGGCTACACCTTC. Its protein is CASTDRQGPYGYTF.

DNA for the CDR3: TGTGCCAGTAGTATTCGGGGGTTAGGAACTGAAGCTTTCTTT. Its translation is CASSIRGLGTEAFF. V usage is TRBV19 and J usage is TRBJ1-1, with D perhaps matching TRBD1 (5 bases). CDR1 is LNHDA, CDR2 SQIVND, per germline (reference sequence). Trimming shortened V by 3 bases and J by 5 bases, and 13 bases separated the two germline ends. CDR3 length equals 14 residues.

The CDR3 reads CASSLLNYGYTF. CDR3 bases: TGTGCCAGCAGTTTACTGAACTATGGCTACACCTTC. V and J are TRBV28 and TRBJ1-2, with D unresolved. The germline CDR1 and CDR2 sequences are MDHEN and SYDVKM. The V gene lost 2 bases and the J gene lost 2 bases, with 3 bases spanning the gap. The CDR3 runs 12 residues.

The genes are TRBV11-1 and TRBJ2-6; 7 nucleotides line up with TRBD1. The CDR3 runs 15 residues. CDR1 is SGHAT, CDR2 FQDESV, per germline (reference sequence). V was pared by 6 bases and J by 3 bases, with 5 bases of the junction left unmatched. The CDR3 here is CASRPRGLGANVLTF. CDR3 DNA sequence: TGTGCCAGCAGACCGAGGGGGCTTGGGGCCAACGTCCTGACTTTC. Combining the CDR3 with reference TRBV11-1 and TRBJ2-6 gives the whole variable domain EAEVAQSPRYKITEKSQAVAFWCDPISGHATLYWYRQILGQGPELLVQFQDESVVDDSQLPKDRFSAERLKGVDSTLKIQPAELGDSAMYLCASRPRGLGANVLTFGAGSRLTVL.

The CDR3 reads CASSEGTGNIQYF. CDR3 bases: TGTGCCAGCAGCGAAGGGACAGGGAACATTCAGTACTTC. The chain employs TRBV11-3 and TRBJ2-4, with 9 bases lining up with TRBD1. V trimming: 5 bases; J trimming: 7 bases; junction bases outside the gene matches: 3. Germline values: CDR1 SGHNT, CDR2 YENEEA. CDR3 length equals 13 residues.

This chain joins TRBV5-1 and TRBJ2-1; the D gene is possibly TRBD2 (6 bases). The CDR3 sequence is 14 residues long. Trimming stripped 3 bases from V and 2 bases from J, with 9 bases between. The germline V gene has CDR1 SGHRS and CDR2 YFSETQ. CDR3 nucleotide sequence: TGCGCCAGCAGCTGGGACTCAGCCTACAATGAGCAGTTCTTC. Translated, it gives CASSWDSAYNEQFF.

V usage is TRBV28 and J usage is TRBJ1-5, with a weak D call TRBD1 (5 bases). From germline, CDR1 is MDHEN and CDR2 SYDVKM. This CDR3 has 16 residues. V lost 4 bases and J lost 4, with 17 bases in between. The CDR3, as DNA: TGTGCCAGCAGTTCCTCCGGAGGGTGGGGGAATCAGCCCCAGCATTTT. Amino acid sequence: CASSSSGGWGNQPQHF.

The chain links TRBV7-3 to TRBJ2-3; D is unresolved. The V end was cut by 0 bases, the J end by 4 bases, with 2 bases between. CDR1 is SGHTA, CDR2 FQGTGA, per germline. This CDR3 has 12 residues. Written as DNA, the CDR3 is TGTGCCAGCAGCTTAACCTCAGATACGCAGTATTTT. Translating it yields CASSLTSDTQYF.